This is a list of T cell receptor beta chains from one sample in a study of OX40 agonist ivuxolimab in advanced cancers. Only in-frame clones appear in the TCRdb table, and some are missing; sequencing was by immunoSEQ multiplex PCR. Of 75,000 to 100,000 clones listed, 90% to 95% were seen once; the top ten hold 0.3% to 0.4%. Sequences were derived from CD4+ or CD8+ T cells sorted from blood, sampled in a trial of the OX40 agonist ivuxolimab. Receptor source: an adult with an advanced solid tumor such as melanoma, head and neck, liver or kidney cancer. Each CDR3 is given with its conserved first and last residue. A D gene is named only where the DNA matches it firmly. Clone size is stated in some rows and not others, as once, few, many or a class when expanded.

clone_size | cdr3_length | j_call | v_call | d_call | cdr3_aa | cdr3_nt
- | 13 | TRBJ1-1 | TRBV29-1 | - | CSVQKGGGTEAFF | TGCAGCGTTCAAAAAGGGGGGGGCACTGAAGCTTTCTTT
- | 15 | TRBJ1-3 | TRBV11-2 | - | CASSSTGLAGNTIYF | TGTGCCAGCAGCTCAACAGGGTTAGCTGGAAACACCATATATTTT
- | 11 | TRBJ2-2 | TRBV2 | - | CASRTTGELFF | TGTGCCAGCCGGACCACCGGGGAGCTGTTTTTT
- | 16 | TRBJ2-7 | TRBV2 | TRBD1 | CASRTRDRVIAYEQYF | TGTGCCAGCAGGACAAGGGACAGGGTAATTGCCTACGAGCAGTACTTC
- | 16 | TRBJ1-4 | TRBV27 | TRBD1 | CASSPGTGQKNEKLFF | TGTGCCAGCAGCCCTGGTACGGGACAGAAGAATGAAAAACTGTTTTTT
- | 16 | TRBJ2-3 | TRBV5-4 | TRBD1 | CASSTPGQGYTDTQYF | TGTGCCAGCAGCACACCGGGACAGGGATACACAGATACGCAGTATTTT
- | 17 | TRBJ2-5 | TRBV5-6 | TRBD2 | CASLGRLAGRWQETQYF | TGTGCCAGCTTGGGGCGGCTAGCGGGAAGGTGGCAAGAGACCCAGTACTTC
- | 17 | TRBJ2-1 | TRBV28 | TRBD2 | CASSPRTSGLLIHEQFF | TGTGCCAGCAGTCCGCGGACTAGCGGGCTTTTGATCCATGAGCAGTTCTTC
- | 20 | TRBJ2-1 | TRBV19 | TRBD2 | CASSSRYGLAGGWSYNEQFF | TGTGCCAGTAGTTCTAGATATGGACTAGCGGGAGGATGGTCCTACAATGAGCAGTTCTTC
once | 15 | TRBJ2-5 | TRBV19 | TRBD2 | CASSSSGRAHETQYF | TGTGCCAGTAGTTCTAGCGGGAGGGCCCATGAGACCCAGTACTTC
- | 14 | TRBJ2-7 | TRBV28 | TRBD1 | CASVTGGASYEQYF | TGTGCCAGCGTGACAGGGGGCGCCTCCTACGAGCAGTACTTC
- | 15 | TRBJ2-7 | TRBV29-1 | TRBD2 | CSVSGTSGLGSEQYF | TGCAGCGTTTCCGGGACTAGCGGTTTAGGATCCGAGCAGTACTTC
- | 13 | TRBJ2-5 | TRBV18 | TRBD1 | CASSSTGVETQYF | TGTGCCAGCTCATCGACAGGGGTGGAGACCCAGTACTTC
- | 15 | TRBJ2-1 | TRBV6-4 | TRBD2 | CASSDSGTSAYEQFF | TGTGCCAGCAGTGACTCGGGGACTAGCGCCTATGAGCAGTTCTTC
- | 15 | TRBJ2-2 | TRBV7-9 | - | CASSFLGANTGELFF | TGTGCCAGCAGCTTTTTGGGAGCGAACACCGGGGAGCTGTTTTTT
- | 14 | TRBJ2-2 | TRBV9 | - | CASSVGTLTGELFF | TGTGCCAGCAGCGTTGGGACACTTACCGGGGAGCTGTTTTTT
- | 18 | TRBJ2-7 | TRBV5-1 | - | CASSLRTLTGSPPYEQYF | TGCGCCAGCAGCTTGAGGACCCTGACAGGCTCTCCCCCTTACGAGCAGTACTTC
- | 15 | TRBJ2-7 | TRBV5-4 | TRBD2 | CASSLTSGSPYEQYF | TGTGCCAGCAGCTTGACTAGCGGGTCCCCCTACGAGCAGTACTTC
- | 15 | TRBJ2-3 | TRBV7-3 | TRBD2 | CASSEAGTSGYTQYF | TGTGCCAGCAGCGAAGCCGGGACTAGCGGTTATACGCAGTATTTT
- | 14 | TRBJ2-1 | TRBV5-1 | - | CASSLGGPYNEQFF | TGCGCCAGCAGCTTGGGCGGGCCATATAATGAGCAGTTCTTC
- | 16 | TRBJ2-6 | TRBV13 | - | CASSSRTGQRANVLTF | TGTGCCAGCAGCTCCCGGACTGGTCAGAGGGCCAACGTCCTGACTTTC
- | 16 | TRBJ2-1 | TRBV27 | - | CASSPPGGGRGNEQFF | TGTGCCAGCAGTCCCCCAGGAGGGGGCAGGGGCAATGAGCAGTTCTTC
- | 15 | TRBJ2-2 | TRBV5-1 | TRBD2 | CASSLDGRITGELFF | TGCGCCAGCAGCTTGGACGGGAGGATCACCGGGGAGCTGTTTTTT